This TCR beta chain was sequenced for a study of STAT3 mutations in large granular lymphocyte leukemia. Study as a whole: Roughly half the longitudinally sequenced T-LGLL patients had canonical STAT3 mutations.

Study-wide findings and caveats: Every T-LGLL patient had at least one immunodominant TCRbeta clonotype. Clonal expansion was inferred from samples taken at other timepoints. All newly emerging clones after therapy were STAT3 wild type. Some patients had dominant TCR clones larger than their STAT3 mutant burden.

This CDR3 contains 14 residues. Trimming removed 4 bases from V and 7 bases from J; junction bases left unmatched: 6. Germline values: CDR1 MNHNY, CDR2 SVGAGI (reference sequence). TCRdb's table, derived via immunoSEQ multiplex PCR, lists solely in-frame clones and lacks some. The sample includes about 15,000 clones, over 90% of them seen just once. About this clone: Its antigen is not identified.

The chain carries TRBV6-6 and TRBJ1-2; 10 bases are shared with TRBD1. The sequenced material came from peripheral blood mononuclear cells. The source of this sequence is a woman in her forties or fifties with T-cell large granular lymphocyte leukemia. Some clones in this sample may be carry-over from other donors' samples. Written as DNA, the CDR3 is TGTGCCAGCAGTTTAGACAGGGGGCAAGGTGGCTACACCTTC. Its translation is CASSLDRGQGGYTF.